This T cell receptor (beta chain) emerged from a study of T cells in Graves' hyperthyroidism and ophthalmopathy. The CDR3 is 14 amino acids. Germline CDR1 and CDR2: SQVTM and ANQGSEA. Trimming at V came to 6 bases and at J to 3 bases, leaving 9 bases not matched to a gene. RNA transcripts served as the template for amplifying TCR beta CDR3 regions. HTBI primers drove first-round RT-PCR of the TCR CDR3. Using its own MiXCR run on the multiplex PCR reads, TCRdb lists one record per CDR3 protein. The sample records about 640,000 distinct CDR3 sequences, less than 25% being singletons. The specimen sequenced was blood. J is TRBJ1-2 and V is TRBV29-1; 8 bases map to TRBD1. The receptor was isolated from a man between 25 and 39 years old with Graves' ophthalmopathy. CDR3 bases: TGCAGCGTGCCCCCGTCAGGGGGCGACTATGGCTACACCTTC. This translates into CSVPPSGGDYGYTF.